What follows are 28 T cell receptor beta chains derived from one specimen sequenced in a study of a mutant IDH1 vaccine in newly diagnosed glioma. Measured with immunoSEQ multiplex PCR; TCRdb has only the in-frame clones, and not every one. The table includes about 28,000 clones, roughly 80% detected once. These receptors lack a known antigen. Indicated time point: week 23, last vaccination. Alongside topical imiquimod, each dose of vaccine comprised 300 ug of mutant IDH1 20-mer peptide. The specimen comprised PBMCs, sampled from a glioma patient whose treatment included an IDH1 peptide vaccine. These receptors were obtained from a young woman with glioma.

V and J are TRBV7-6 and TRBJ2-7; 9 bases agree with TRBD1. Looked up from germline, CDR1 is SGHVS and CDR2 is FNYEAQ. The CDR3 consists of 14 residues. With V trimmed by 5 bases and J by 6 bases, 8 bases remained unmatched. CDR3 protein: CASSPGTGRSEQYF. The DNA of the CDR3 is TGTGCCAGCAGCCCAGGGACAGGGAGGTCCGAGCAGTACTTC.

The V and J genes are TRBV6-4 and TRBJ1-1; 7 nucleotides align to TRBD1. J lost 3 bases, V lost 6 bases, and 4 bases had no gene match. Germline CDR1 and CDR2: MRHNA and SNTAGT. The CDR3 runs to 13 residues. In DNA, the CDR3 is TGTGCCAGCAGCAGGGGGGAGGACACTGAAGCTTTCTTT. It specifies CASSRGEDTEAFF.

The chain employs TRBV5-5 and TRBJ1-1, with 8 bases identical to TRBD1. The germline V gene encodes CDR1 SGHKS and CDR2 YYEKEE (reference sequence). The CDR3 length is 14 residues. Trimming removed 3 bases from V and 5 bases from J; junction bases left unmatched: 6. CDR3 residues: CASSSGGRGTEAFF. As DNA, the CDR3 is TGTGCCAGCAGCTCAGGGGGCAGGGGGACTGAAGCTTTCTTT. The full variable domain, rest sourced from reference TRBV5-5 and TRBJ1-1, is DAGVTQSPTHLIKTRGQQVTLRCSPISGHKSVSWYQQVLGQGPQFIFQYYEKEERGRGNFPDRFSARQFPNYSSELNVNALLLGDSALYLCASSSGGRGTEAFFGQGTRLTVV.

This clone was counted a single time. The V call is TRBV6-5, the J call TRBJ1-5; possible D gene TRBD1, 5 bases. Germline lookup yields CDR1 MNHEY and CDR2 SVGAGI. Trimming took 6 bases from V and 3 from J, leaving 12 bases between them. The length of the CDR3 is 14 residues. In DNA form, the CDR3 reads TGTGCCAGCAGCCATAGGGGAAACAATCAGCCCCAGCATTTT. As protein: CASSHRGNNQPQHF.

The chain links TRBV5-1 to TRBJ2-7, with 7 bases lining up with TRBD1. The V segment lost 4 bases and the J segment 6 bases; nucleotides outside the gene matches: 13. This CDR3 is built from 15 residues. CDR1 SGHRS and CDR2 YFSETQ come from the germline V gene. Here the CDR3 reads CASSQSPTGVGEQYF. In DNA form, the CDR3 reads TGCGCCAGCAGCCAAAGCCCTACAGGGGTGGGCGAGCAGTACTTC. Full variable domain (rest looked up from reference TRBV5-1 and TRBJ2-7): KAGVTQTPRYLIKTRGQQVTLSCSPISGHRSVSWYQQTPGQGLQFLFEYFSETQRNKGNFPGRFSGRQFSNSRSEMNVSTLELGDSALYLCASSQSPTGVGEQYFGPGTRLTVT.

V usage is TRBV7-9 and J usage is TRBJ1-1; D ambiguous. The ends were cut back, 3 bases at V and 1 base at J, with 9 bases in the middle. Germline loops: CDR1 SEHNR, CDR2 FQNEAQ (reference sequence). This CDR3 is 14 amino acids long. The CDR3 nucleotides are TGTGCCAGCAGCTTTGTTCAGGCGAACACTGAAGCTTTCTTT. It encodes CASSFVQANTEAFF. The full variable domain, with the rest looked up from reference TRBV7-9 and TRBJ1-1, is DTGVSQNPRHKITKRGQNVTFRCDPISEHNRLYWYRQTLGQGPEFLTYFQNEAQLEKSRLLSDRFSAERPKGSFSTLEIQRTEQGDSAMYLCASSFVQANTEAFFGQGTRLTVV.

The chain carries TRBV14 and TRBJ2-7, with D possibly TRBD2 on 6 matching bases. The CDR3 totals 17 residues. Germline-derived CDR1 and CDR2 are SGHDN and FVKESK. Trimming took 1 base from V and 0 from J, leaving 16 bases between them. The CDR3 loop is CASSQAIGTGVSYEQYF. For the CDR3, the DNA is TGTGCCAGCAGCCAAGCCATAGGGACGGGGGTCTCCTACGAGCAGTACTTC. Full variable domain (remainder filled in from reference TRBV14 and TRBJ2-7): EAGVTQFPSHSVIEKGQTVTLRCDPISGHDNLYWYRRVMGKEIKFLLHFVKESKQDESGMPNNRFLAERTGGTYSTLKVQPAELEDSGVYFCASSQAIGTGVSYEQYFGPGTRLTVT.

The chain employs TRBV4-1 and TRBJ1-1; D unresolved. The germline gives CDR1 MGHRA, CDR2 YSYEKL. There are 14 residues in the CDR3. V lost 0 bases and J lost 0, with 5 bases in between. CDR3 residues: CASSQDSVNTEAFF. CDR3 nucleotides: TGCGCCAGCAGCCAAGATTCAGTGAACACTGAAGCTTTCTTT.

This clone came up once. The V call is TRBV27, the J call TRBJ1-5; D is undetermined. Deletions cut 3 bases from V and 7 bases from J, with 10 bases between. Germline assignment: CDR1 MNHEY and CDR2 SMNVEV (reference sequence). This CDR3 has 13 residues. DNA of the CDR3: TGTGCCAGCAGTTTGGCCGTGGGGCAGCCCCAGCATTTT. Its translation: CASSLAVGQPQHF.

The rearrangement uses TRBV9 and TRBJ1-5, with D hard to call. Between the trimmed V and J ends, which lost 0 bases and 3 bases, there was a span of 10 bases. Germline V gives CDR1 SGDLS, CDR2 YYNGEE. This CDR3 region has 15 residues. The CDR3 DNA follows: TGTGCCAGCAGCGTAGGTAACGGGGTCAATCAGCCCCAGCATTTT. Its protein product is CASSVGNGVNQPQHF.

In this sample, this clone turned up a few times. V is TRBV6-6 and J is TRBJ1-4; possible D gene TRBD1, 5 bases. Deletions cut 7 bases from V and 8 bases from J, with 14 bases between. CDR1 is MNHNY and CDR2 is SVGAGI in the germline V gene (reference sequence). The length of the CDR3 is 13 residues. In DNA form, the CDR3 reads TGTGCCAGCACAAGAGGGGTACGGGAAAAACTGTTTTTT. Residues: CASTRGVREKLFF.

V and J are TRBV2 and TRBJ1-1, with unresolved D. V was clipped by 5 bases and J by 4 bases, with 17 bases between them. The germline gives CDR1 SNHLY, CDR2 FYNNEI. The CDR3 sequence is 15 residues long. The CDR3 DNA sequence: TGTGCCAGCAGTCCACGGGCTTCGAGTAGCACTGAAGCTTTCTTT. Translation gives CASSPRASSSTEAFF.

The chain employs TRBV18 and TRBJ2-7; D is perhaps TRBD1 (6 bases). Trimming cost V 3 bases and J 2 bases, with 11 bases left between them. This CDR3 is built from 14 residues. CDR1 is KGHSH, CDR2 LQKENI, per germline. This CDR3 is CASSPTGSTYEQYF. The CDR3 DNA reads as TGTGCCAGCTCACCTACAGGGTCAACCTACGAGCAGTACTTC.

This chain joins TRBV5-4 and TRBJ1-6; perhaps TRBD1 as D (5 bases). The CDR3 totals 16 residues. V dropped 0 bases and J dropped 9 bases, with 16 bases sitting between them. Germline-derived CDR1 and CDR2 are SGHNT and YYREEE (reference sequence). CDR3 in amino acids: CASSLVGGGGVSPLHF. CDR3 DNA: TGTGCCAGCAGCTTGGTGGGTGGCGGAGGGGTTTCACCCCTCCACTTT.

V and J are TRBV4-3 and TRBJ1-2; no reliable D call. V was pared by 1 base and J by 5 bases, with 8 bases between. The CDR3 runs to 13 residues. Germline V gene lookup returns CDR1 LGHNA and CDR2 YSLEER. DNA for the CDR3: TGCGCCAGCAGCCAAGCGGCATATTATGGCTACACCTTC. Its translation: CASSQAAYYGYTF.

V gene TRBV2 combines with J gene TRBJ1-5; TRBD1 is a possible D gene (5 bases). V lost 6 bases, J lost 7 bases, and 10 bases lay in between. From germline, CDR1 is SNHLY and CDR2 FYNNEI. This CDR3 is 12 amino acids long. The CDR3 sequence: CASSLQAQPQHF. In nucleotides, the CDR3 is TGTGCCAGCAGCCTACAGGCACAGCCCCAGCATTTT.

This clone appeared a single time. This chain connects TRBV4-3 to TRBJ1-4; D uncertain. Per the germline V gene, CDR1 is LGHNA and CDR2 is YSLEER. Between the trimmed V and J ends, which lost 6 bases and 2 bases, there was a span of 13 bases. This CDR3 has 15 residues. The CDR3 DNA reads as TGCGCCAGCAGTCGGAGTGGGCAGACTAATGAAAAACTGTTTTTT. Its protein product is CASSRSGQTNEKLFF.

The sample holds one count of this clone. The rearrangement uses TRBV7-2 and TRBJ2-4; no firm D call. The ends were cut back, 5 bases at V and 0 bases at J, with 5 bases in the middle. CDR1 SGHTA and CDR2 FQGNSA come from the germline V gene. CDR3 length: 13 amino acids. The CDR3, as DNA: TGTGCCAGCAGCCTCCTAGCCAAAAACATTCAGTACTTC. The encoded protein is CASSLLAKNIQYF. Together with reference TRBV7-2 and TRBJ2-4, the CDR3 gives the full variable domain: GAGVSQSPSNKVTEKGKDVELRCDPISGHTALYWYRQSLGQGLEFLIYFQGNSAPDKSGLPSDRFSAERTGGSVSTLTIQRTQQEDSAVYLCASSLLAKNIQYFGAGTRLSVL.

This chain uses TRBV2 with TRBJ2-7; the match to TRBD2 covers 14 bases. The V gene's germline CDR1 is SNHLY and CDR2 FYNNEI. This CDR3 region has 18 residues. V shed 4 bases, J shed 6 bases, and the junction held 14 bases outside the gene matches. The CDR3 DNA is TGTGCCAGCAGTGTAGAAGGGACTAGCGGGGGCAGCATCTTCGAGCAGTACTTC. Translation: CASSVEGTSGGSIFEQYF.

The rearrangement links TRBV4-2 to TRBJ1-2; D call uncertain. Germline loops: CDR1 LGHNA, CDR2 YNFKEQ. The ends were cut back, 1 base at V and 4 bases at J, with 10 bases in the middle. This CDR3 has 14 residues. The CDR3 here is CASSQAYTSYGYTF. The CDR3 DNA sequence: TGTGCCAGCAGCCAAGCTTATACGAGCTATGGCTACACCTTC.

V usage is TRBV6-5 and J usage is TRBJ2-2; D not resolved. This CDR3 is 13 amino acids long. In germline, CDR1 is MNHEY, CDR2 SVGAGI. V gave up 2 bases and J gave up 7 bases, with 8 bases separating them. CDR3 sequence: CASSYGFIGELFF. The CDR3 coding sequence is TGTGCCAGCAGTTACGGTTTTATCGGGGAGCTGTTTTTT.

The genes are TRBV15 and TRBJ1-2, with D tentatively TRBD1 (5 bases). Trimming removed 1 base at V and 7 bases at J, with 16 bases between. Germline CDR1 LNHNV, CDR2 YYDKDF (reference sequence). CDR3 length: 15 residues. The CDR3 spells CATSRGGSPSGGYTF. CDR3 coding DNA: TGTGCCACCAGCAGAGGGGGGTCGCCGTCGGGTGGCTACACCTTC.

J is TRBJ2-5 and V is TRBV5-1; TRBD2 matches 7 bases. Germline assignment: CDR1 SGHRS and CDR2 YFSETQ. The trim removed 4 bases at V and 5 bases at J, leaving 5 bases unmatched. This CDR3 contains 13 residues. The CDR3: CASSRKGGETQYF. CDR3 nucleotides: TGCGCCAGCAGCAGAAAGGGAGGGGAGACCCAGTACTTC.

This clone was counted a few times. The rearrangement joins TRBV15 to TRBJ1-6; D remains ambiguous. The CDR3 is 16 residues long. Trimming removed 0 bases at V and 7 bases at J, with 13 bases between. Germline V lookup: CDR1 LNHNV, CDR2 YYDKDF (reference sequence). The CDR3 loop is CATSRDSGRENSPLHF. CDR3 coding DNA: TGTGCCACCAGCAGAGATAGCGGGAGGGAGAATTCACCCCTCCACTTT.

This chain uses TRBV7-9 with TRBJ1-4; TRBD1 matches at 9 bases. The V and J ends lost 5 bases and 3 bases, in that order; junction bases with no gene match: 10. This CDR3 region has 17 residues. Germline loops: CDR1 SEHNR, CDR2 FQNEAQ (reference sequence). CDR3 nucleotides: TGTGCCAGCAGCCCGTCAGGACAGGGGAGGTCTAATGAAAAACTGTTTTTT. Residues: CASSPSGQGRSNEKLFF.

This clone is deemed large (0.1 to 1%). The gene calls are TRBV29-1 and TRBJ1-1; D is ambiguous. The ends were cut back, 4 bases at V and 1 base at J, with 10 bases in the middle. The germline V gene has CDR1 SQVTM and CDR2 ANQGSEA. The CDR3 length is 13 residues. The CDR3 loop reads CSVVTIQNTEAFF. CDR3 bases: TGCAGCGTTGTAACAATACAGAACACTGAAGCTTTCTTT.

Details on this clone: An end of the junction differs from the germline gene, which may be a read error. The CDR3 nucleotides are TGTGCTAGCAGCTTAGAAGGGGGAGCTGGAAACACCATATATTTT. This gives the protein CASSLEGGAGNTIYF. The chain is built from TRBV7-7 and TRBJ1-3, with TRBD1 as a possible D gene (6 bases). From germline, CDR1 is SSHAT and CDR2 FNYEAQ (reference sequence). The CDR3 is made up of 15 amino acids.

The chain employs TRBV5-4 and TRBJ1-2; D uncertain. The CDR3 loop spans 14 amino acids. Germline assignment: CDR1 SGHNT and CDR2 YYREEE (reference sequence). V was cut by 0 bases and J by 4 bases, with 10 bases left in between. In nucleotides, the CDR3 is TGTGCCAGCAGCTTGGAGAGGGAAGGCTATGGCTACACCTTC. It is translated as CASSLEREGYGYTF.